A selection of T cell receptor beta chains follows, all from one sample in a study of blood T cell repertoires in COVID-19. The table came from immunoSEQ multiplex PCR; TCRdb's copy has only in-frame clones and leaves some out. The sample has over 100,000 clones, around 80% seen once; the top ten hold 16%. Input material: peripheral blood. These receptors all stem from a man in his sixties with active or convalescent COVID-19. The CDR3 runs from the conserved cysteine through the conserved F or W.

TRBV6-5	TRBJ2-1	CASSYTSGSYNEQFF
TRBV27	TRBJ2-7	CASSYGTGSYEQYF
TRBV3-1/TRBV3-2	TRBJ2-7	CASSRASSYEQYF
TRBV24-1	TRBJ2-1	CATSGTSPGLAGGMGYNEQFF
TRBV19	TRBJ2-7	CASSPRLSSYEQYF
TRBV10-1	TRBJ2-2	CASSGTGYTGELFF
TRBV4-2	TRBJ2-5	CASSQDRTSGSETQYF
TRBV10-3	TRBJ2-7	CAISLADEQYF
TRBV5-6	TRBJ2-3	CASSLGTGNRNTQYF
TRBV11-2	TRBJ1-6	CASSRTGGAGSPLHF
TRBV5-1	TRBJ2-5	CASSLGGTSQETQYF
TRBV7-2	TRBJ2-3	CASSLAGLAGITDTQYF
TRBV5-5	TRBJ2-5	CASSFETSGARTQYF
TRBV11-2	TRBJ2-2	CASSLWVRDGELFF
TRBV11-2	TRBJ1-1	CASGETWNTEAFF
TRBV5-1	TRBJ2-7	CASSFDGTNYEQYF
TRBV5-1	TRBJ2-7	CASSPGQVYYEQYF
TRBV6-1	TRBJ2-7	CASSEATNYEQYF
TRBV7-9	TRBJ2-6	CASSLSSGAGANVLTF
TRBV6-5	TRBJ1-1	CASSLTWNTEAFF
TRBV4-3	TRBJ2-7	CASSQDAGVYEQYF
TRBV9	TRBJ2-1	CASSVEGTSGLYNEQFF
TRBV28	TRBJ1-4	CASSLPGWHGDNEKLFF
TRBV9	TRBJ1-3	CASSLLGTAGNTIYF
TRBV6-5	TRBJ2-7	CASSRQGSYEQYF
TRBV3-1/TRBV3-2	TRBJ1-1	CATLQGSRTEAFF
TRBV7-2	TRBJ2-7	CASSPGLAGDEQYF
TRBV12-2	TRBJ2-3	CASRFLAGTDTQYF
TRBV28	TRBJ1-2	CASSLGGGHYGYTF
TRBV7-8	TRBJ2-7	CASSLVTGGGSYEQYF
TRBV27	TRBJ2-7	CASSLGTTYEQYF
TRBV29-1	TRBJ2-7	CSVASAGSRTEQYF
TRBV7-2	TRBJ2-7	CASSPHGLAGGIYEQYF
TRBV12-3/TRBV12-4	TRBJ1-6	CASTIQGNSPLHF
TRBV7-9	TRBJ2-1	CASISSGAGVNEQFF
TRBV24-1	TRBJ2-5	CATSDSSGVQETQYF
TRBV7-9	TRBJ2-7	CASSSTAPSYEQYF
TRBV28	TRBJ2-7	CASSLLAGVVQQYF
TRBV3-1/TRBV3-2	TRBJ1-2	CASRAGGSGYGYTF
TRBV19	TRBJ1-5	CASRQGGGGNQPQHF
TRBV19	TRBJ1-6	CASRPGQGTNSPLHF
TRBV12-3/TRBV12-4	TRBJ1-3	CGSTSSGNTIYF
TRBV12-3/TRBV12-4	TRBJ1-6	CASREADSPLHF
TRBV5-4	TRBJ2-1	CASSLSYRGPYNEQFF
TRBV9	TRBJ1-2	CATTPGVHLSGYTF
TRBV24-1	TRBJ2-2	CATSAIGLAENTGELFF
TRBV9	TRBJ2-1	CASSSQSTGDEQFF
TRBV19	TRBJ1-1	CASSVIVDRVTNTEAFF
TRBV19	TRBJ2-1	CASSPLAGDYNEQFF
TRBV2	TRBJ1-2	CASSNEGQGYGYTF
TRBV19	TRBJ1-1	CASSAQGRTEAFF
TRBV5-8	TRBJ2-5	CASSSYTGRETQYF
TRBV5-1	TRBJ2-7	CASSLGRGQGAEQYF
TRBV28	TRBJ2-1	CASLTPGQRNEQFF
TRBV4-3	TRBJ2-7	CASREAPESEQYF
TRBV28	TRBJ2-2	CASRTAPEFSGELFF
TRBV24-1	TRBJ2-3	CATSAPVITDTQYF
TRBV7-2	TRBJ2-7	CASSPRSRDEQYF
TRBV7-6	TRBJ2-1	CASSPGLAGAEQFF
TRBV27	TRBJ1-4	CASSFQRGVEKLFF